This TCR beta chain was identified in a study of shared clonotypes between healthy human individuals. General study points: The low donor count limited represented genetic and exposure-history diversity.

Germline V gene data show CDR1 as SGHNT and CDR2 as YYREEE (reference sequence). V shed 4 bases and J 3 bases; nucleotides not matched to a gene: 5. The CDR3 length is 14 residues. About this clone: Its antigen is not identified.

Generated by immunoSEQ multiplex PCR, the TCRdb table keeps only in-frame clones and is missing some. The sample yields 2 million to 2.5 million clones, almost 96% seen once. The material sequenced was naive CD4+ T cells sorted from blood. Subset given: CD45RA+ positively selected. This clonotype was obtained from a man aged 18 to 30 in good health. This chain uses TRBV5-4 with TRBJ1-1, with TRBD1 matching over 8 bases. The CDR3 DNA reads as TGTGCCAGCAGCCCGGGACAGGAGGACACTGAAGCTTTCTTT. Encoded protein: CASSPGQEDTEAFF.